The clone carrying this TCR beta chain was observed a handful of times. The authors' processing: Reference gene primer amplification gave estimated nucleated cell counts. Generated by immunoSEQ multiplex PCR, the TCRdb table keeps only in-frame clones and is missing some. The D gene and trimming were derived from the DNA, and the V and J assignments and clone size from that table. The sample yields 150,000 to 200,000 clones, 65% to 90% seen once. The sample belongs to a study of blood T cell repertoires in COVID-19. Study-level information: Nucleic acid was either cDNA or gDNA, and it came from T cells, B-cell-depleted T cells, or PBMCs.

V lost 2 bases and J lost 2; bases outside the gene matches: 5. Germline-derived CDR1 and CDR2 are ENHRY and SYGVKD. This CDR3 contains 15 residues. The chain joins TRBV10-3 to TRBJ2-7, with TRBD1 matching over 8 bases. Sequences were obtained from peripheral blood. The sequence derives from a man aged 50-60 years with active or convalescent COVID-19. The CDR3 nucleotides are TGTGCCATCAGTGAGCCAACAGGGGGGACCTACGAGCAGTACTTC. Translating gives CAISEPTGGTYEQYF.